This entry is about one TCR beta chain. Sequencing was performed with immunoSEQ multiplex PCR; in TCRdb, only in-frame clones are kept and a portion is missing. The sample records roughly 310,000 clones, roughly nine tenths being singletons. This specimen comes from a study of blood T cell repertoires in COVID-19. Two negative PCRs, clearance, or symptom resolution had been documented for recovered Cohort 3 donors. The CDR3 covers 12 residues. Germline values: CDR1 GTSNPN, CDR2 SVGIG (reference sequence). V gave up 4 bases and J gave up 5 bases, with 12 bases separating them. The sequence came from a man in his 60s who had recovered from COVID-19. The rearrangement links TRBV30 to TRBJ2-7, with D perhaps TRBD1 (5 bases). Sequenced sample: PBMCs or T cells enriched from blood (not recorded which). For the CDR3, the DNA is TGTGCCTGGACAGCCAGGGTGGACGAGCAGTACTTC. Translating it yields CAWTARVDEQYF.